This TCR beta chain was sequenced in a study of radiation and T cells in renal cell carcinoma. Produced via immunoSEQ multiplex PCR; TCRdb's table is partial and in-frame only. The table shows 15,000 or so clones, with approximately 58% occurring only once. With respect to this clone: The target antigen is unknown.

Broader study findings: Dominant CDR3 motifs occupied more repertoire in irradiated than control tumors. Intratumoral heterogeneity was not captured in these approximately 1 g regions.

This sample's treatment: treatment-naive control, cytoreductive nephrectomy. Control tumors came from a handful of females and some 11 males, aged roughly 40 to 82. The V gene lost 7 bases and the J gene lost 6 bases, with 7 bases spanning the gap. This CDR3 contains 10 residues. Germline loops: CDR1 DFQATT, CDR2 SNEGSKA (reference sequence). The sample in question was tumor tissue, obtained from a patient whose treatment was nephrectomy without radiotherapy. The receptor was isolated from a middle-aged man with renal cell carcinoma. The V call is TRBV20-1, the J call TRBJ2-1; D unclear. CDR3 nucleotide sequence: TGCAGTGGCTTGAGCAATGAGCAGTTCTTC. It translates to CSGLSNEQFF.